The source of this T cell receptor beta chain is a study of T cell responses to AZD1222 COVID-19 vaccine. Produced via immunoSEQ multiplex PCR; TCRdb's table is partial and in-frame only. The table shows approximately 73,000 clones, with about 84% occurring only once. The CDR3 is made up of 14 amino acids. V dropped 3 bases and J dropped 6; count of bases not matched to a gene: 8. Germline V CDR1 and CDR2: LNHDA, SQIVND (reference sequence). This clone has a single count. The chain couples TRBV19 to TRBJ2-7, with TRBD2 matching over 7 bases. This receptor was identified in an adult in good health. The material sequenced was peripheral blood, taken on day 0 of AZD1222 vaccination. CDR3 DNA: TGTGCCAGTAGTATTTCTCCATCGGGGGGCGAGCAGTACTTC. As protein: CASSISPSGGEQYF.